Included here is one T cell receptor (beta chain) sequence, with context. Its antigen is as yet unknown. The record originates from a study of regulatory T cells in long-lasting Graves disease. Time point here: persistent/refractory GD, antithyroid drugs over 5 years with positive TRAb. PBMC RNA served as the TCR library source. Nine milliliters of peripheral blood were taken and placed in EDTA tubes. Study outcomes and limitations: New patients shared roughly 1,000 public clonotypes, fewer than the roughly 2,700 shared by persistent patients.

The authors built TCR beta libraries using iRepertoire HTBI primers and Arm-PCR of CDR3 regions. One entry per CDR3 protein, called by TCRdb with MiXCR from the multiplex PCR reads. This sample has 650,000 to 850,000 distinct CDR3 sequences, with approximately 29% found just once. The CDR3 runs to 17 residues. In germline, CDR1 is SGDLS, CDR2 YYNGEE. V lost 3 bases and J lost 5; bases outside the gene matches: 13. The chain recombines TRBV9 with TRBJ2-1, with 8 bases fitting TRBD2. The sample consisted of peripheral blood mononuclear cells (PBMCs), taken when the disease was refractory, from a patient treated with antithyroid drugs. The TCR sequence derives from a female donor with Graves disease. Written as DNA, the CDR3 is TGTGCCAGCAGCGCCCCCCCGAGCGGGAGAGGCGACAATGAGCAGTTCTTC. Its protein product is CASSAPPSGRGDNEQFF.